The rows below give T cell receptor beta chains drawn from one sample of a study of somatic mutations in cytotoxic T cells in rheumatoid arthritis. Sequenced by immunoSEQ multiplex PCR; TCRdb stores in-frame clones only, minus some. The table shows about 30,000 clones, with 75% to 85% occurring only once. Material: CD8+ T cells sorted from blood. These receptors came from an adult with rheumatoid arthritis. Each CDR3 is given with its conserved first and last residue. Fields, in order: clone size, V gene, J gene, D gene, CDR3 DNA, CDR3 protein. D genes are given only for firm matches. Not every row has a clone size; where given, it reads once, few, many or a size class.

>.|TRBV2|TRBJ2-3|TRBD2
TGTGCCAGCAGTGGGGCTAGCGGGAGGGATACGCAGTATTTT
CASSGASGRDTQYF
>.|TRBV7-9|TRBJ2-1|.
TGTGCCAGCAGCTTAGGCCCATCGAATGAGCAGTTCTTC
CASSLGPSNEQFF
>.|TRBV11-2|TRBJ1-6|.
TGTGCCAGCAGCTTAGACTTCGTCGGTGGAACACCCCTCCACTTT
CASSLDFVGGTPLHF
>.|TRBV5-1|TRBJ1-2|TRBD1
TGCGCCAGCAGCCAGACCCCACAGGCCGGGACAGCCTATGGCTACACCTTC
CASSQTPQAGTAYGYTF
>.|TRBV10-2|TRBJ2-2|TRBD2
TGCGCCAGCACCCATGGACTAGCGGGGCAGAACACCGGGGAGCTGTTTTTT
CASTHGLAGQNTGELFF
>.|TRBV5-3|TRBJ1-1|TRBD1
TGTGCCAGAAGCATACAGGGGGGGGCCACTGAAGCTTTCTTT
CARSIQGGATEAFF
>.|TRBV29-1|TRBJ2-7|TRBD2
TGCAGCGTTGAAGATCCGCGGGGGGGCCTTAACGAGCAGTACTTC
CSVEDPRGGLNEQYF
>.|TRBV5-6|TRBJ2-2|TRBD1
TGTGCCAGCAGCCGGGGACAGGGGGAGATCGGGGAGCTGTTTTTT
CASSRGQGEIGELFF
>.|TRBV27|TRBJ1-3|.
TGTGCCAGCAGTTTACAGGGTTCCTCTGGAAACACCATATATTTT
CASSLQGSSGNTIYF
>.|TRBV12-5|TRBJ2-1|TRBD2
TGTGCTAGTGGTTTGGGATCCCTAGCGGGATTAAATAATGAGCAGTTCTTC
CASGLGSLAGLNNEQFF
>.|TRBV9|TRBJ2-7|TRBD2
TGTGCCAGCAGTCCTAGGACTAGCCCCGAGCAGTACTTC
CASSPRTSPEQYF
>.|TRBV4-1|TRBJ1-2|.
TGCGCCAGCAGCCAAGATGAGGGGGGGAGCGGCTATGGCTACACCTTC
CASSQDEGGSGYGYTF
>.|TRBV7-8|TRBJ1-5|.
TGTGCCAGCAGCTTAGAGGCGGGACCCAATCAGCCCCAGCATTTT
CASSLEAGPNQPQHF
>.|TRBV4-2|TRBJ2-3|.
TGTGCCAGCAGCCAAGTTGCCGGTTCCGATACGCAGTATTTT
CASSQVAGSDTQYF
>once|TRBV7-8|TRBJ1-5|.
TGTGCCAGCAGCTTAGCGAGGCGAGGGGGGAATCAGCCCCAGCATTTT
CASSLARRGGNQPQHF
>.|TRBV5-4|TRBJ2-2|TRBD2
TGTGCCAGCAGCTCCCCGACTAGCGGGAGAGGTAGCACCGGGGAGCTGTTTTTT
CASSSPTSGRGSTGELFF
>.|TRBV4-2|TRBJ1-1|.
TGTGCCAGCAACGCCGGGACAAAGAACACTGAAGCTTTCTTT
CASNAGTKNTEAFF
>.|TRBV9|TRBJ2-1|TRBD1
TGTGCCAGCAGCGTAGGTGGGACAGGGAGAAATGAGCAGTTCTTC
CASSVGGTGRNEQFF
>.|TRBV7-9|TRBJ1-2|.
TGTGCCAGCGGAGCAGGGATGGTTTACGATGGCTACACCTTC
CASGAGMVYDGYTF
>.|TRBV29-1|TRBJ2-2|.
TGCAGCGTTGGTGACACCGGGGAGCTGTTTTTT
CSVGDTGELFF
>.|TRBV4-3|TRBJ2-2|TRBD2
TGCGCCAGCAGCCAAGACCTTTCACTAGCGCAGAACACCGGGGAGCTGTTTTTT
CASSQDLSLAQNTGELFF
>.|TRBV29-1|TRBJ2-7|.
TGCAGCGTTGAAGGTCCCCCAACCTACGAGCAGTACTTC
CSVEGPPTYEQYF
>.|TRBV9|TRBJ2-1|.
TGTGCCAGCAGCGTAGCTGAGGTAGCGGACGATTACAATGAGCAGTTCTTC
CASSVAEVADDYNEQFF
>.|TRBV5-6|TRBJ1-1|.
TGTGCCAGCAGCTTTGAAAGGGATGAGACTGAAGCTTTCTTT
CASSFERDETEAFF
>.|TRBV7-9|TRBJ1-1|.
TGTGCCAGCAGCCAAGGGGGGTGGACAGTCCAACGCGTGAACACTGAAGCTTTCTTT
CASSQGGWTVQRVNTEAFF
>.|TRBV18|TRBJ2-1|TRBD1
TGTGCCAGCTCTTCGCCGGGACAGGGGTACAATGAGCAGTTCTTC
CASSSPGQGYNEQFF
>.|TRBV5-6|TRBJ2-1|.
TGTGCCAGCAGCTTTCAGCCTCTCTACAATGAGCAGTTCTTC
CASSFQPLYNEQFF
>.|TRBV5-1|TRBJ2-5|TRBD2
TGCGCCAGCAGCTTGGAGGCTAGCGGGGGGTTAGAGACCCAGTACTTC
CASSLEASGGLETQYF
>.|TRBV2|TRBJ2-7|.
TGTGCCAGCAGTGAACGAGGTGCGGAAAGCTCCTACGAGCAGTACTTC
CASSERGAESSYEQYF
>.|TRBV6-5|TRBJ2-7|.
TGTGCCAGCAGTCCCAGACAGATCTGGGAGCAGTACTTC
CASSPRQIWEQYF
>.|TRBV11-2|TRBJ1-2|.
TGTGCCAGCAGCTTAGGCGTCACGGCGAACTATGGCTACACCTTC
CASSLGVTANYGYTF
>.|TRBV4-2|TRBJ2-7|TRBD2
TGTGCCAGCAGCCAAGAAAGAGCGGGGGCCTCCTACGAGCAGTACTTC
CASSQERAGASYEQYF
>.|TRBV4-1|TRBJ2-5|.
TGCGCCAGCAGCCAAGGGCAGGAAGAGACCCAGTACTTC
CASSQGQEETQYF
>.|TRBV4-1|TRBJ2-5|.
TGCGCCAGCAGCCAAGGAAGGTCAGCGACAAAAGAGACCCAGTACTTC
CASSQGRSATKETQYF
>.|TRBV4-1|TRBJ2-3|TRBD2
TGCGCCAGCAGCCAAGAATCTAGCGGGAGGTTGTCAGATACGCAGTATTTT
CASSQESSGRLSDTQYF
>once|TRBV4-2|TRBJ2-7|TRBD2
TGTGCCAGCAGCCAAGAGGCGGGGGGCAACTACGAGCAGTACTTC
CASSQEAGGNYEQYF
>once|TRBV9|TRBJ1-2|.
TGTGCCAGCAGCGTAGAAGCCGCAGCTAACTATGGCTACACCTTC
CASSVEAAANYGYTF
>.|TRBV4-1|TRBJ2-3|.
TGCGCCAGCAGCCAAGAAAAGTTCGCGTATTTT
CASSQEKFAYF
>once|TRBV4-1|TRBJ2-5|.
TGCGCCAGCAGCCCTAGAGAGGGGTTCTTCTCCCATCAAGAAGAGACCCAGTACTTC
CASSPREGFFSHQEETQYF
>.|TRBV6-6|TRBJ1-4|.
TGTGCCAGCAGTTATGGGTGGGGGCTTAATGAAAAACTGTTTTTT
CASSYGWGLNEKLFF
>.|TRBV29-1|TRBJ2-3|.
TGCAGCGTTGTCGGCCAGTTCATGGATACGCAGTATTTT
CSVVGQFMDTQYF
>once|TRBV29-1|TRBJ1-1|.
TGCAGCGTTGTGAGCTTCAAGGCTTTCTTT
CSVVSFKAFF
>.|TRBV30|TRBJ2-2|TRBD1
TGTGCCTGGATCGCAGGGGGCAAAAACGGGGAGCTGTTTTTT
CAWIAGGKNGELFF
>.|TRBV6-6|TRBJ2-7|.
TGTGCCAGCGCCCTGTCCAACTACGAGCAGTACTTC
CASALSNYEQYF
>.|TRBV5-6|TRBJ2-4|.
TGTGCCAGCAGCTCGTTGGGGTCTGACAAAAACATTCAGTACTTC
CASSSLGSDKNIQYF
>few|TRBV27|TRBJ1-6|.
TGTGCCAGCAGTTTTCGTGTTAATTCACCCCTCCACTTT
CASSFRVNSPLHF
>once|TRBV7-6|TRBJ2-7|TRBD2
TGTGCCAGCAGCGAAAGCGGGGCGCCCTCCTACGAGCAGTACTTC
CASSESGAPSYEQYF